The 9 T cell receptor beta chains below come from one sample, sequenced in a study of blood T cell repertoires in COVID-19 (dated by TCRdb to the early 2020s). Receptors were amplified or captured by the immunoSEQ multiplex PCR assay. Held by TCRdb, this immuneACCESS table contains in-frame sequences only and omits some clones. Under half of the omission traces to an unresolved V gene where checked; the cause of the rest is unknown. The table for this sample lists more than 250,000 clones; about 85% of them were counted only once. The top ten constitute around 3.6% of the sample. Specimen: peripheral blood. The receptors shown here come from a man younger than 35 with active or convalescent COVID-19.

CDR3 DNA sequence: TGTGCCAGCAGCAAAGCGATCACAGATACGCAGTATTTT. It is translated as CASSKAITDTQYF. The rearrangement joins TRBV9 to TRBJ2-3; D call uncertain. This CDR3 is built from 13 residues. V was pared by 4 bases and J by 2 bases, with 8 bases between. CDR1 SGDLS and CDR2 YYNGEE come from the germline V gene.

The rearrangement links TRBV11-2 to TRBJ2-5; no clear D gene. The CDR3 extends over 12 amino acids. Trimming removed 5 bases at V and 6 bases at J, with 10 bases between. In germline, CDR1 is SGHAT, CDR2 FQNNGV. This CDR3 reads CASSQLGQTQYF. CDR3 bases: TGTGCCAGCAGCCAACTTGGGCAGACCCAGTACTTC.

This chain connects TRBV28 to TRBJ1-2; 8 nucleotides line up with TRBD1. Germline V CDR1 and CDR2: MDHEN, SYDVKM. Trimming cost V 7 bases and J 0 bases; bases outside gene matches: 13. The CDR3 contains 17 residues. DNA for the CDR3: TGTGCCAGCACCGAAACCCCACCACAGGGGGCTAACTATGGCTACACCTTC. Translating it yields CASTETPPQGANYGYTF.

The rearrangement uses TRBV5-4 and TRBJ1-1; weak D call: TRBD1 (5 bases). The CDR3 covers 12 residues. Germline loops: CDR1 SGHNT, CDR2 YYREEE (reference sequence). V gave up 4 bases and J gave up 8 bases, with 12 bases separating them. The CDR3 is CASSPDGGEAFF. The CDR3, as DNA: TGTGCCAGCAGCCCGGACGGGGGGGAAGCTTTCTTT.

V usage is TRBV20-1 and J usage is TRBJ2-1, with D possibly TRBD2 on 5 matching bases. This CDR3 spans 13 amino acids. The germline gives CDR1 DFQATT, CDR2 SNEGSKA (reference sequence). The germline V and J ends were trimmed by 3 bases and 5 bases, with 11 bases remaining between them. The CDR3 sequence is CSASPDWNNEQFF. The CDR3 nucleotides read TGCAGTGCTAGTCCGGACTGGAACAATGAGCAGTTCTTC.

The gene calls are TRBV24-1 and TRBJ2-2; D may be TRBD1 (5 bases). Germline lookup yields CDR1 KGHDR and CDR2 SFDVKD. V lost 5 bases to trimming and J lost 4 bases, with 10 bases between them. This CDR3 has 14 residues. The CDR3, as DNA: TGTGCCACCAGTGGCGACAGTACCACCGGGGAGCTGTTTTTT. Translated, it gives CATSGDSTTGELFF.

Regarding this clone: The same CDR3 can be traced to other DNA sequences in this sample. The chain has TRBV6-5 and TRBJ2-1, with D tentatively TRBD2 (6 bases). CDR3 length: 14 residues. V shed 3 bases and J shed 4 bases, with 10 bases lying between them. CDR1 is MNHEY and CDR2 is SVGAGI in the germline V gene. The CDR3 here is CASSYGRGYNEQFF. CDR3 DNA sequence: TGTGCCAGCAGTTATGGGCGGGGATACAATGAGCAGTTCTTC.

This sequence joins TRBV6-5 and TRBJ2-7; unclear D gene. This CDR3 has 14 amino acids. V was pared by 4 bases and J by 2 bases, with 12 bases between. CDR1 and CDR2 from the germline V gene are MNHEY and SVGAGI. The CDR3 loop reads CASSLQTYTYEQYF. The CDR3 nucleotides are TGTGCCAGCAGTTTACAGACATATACCTACGAGCAGTACTTC.

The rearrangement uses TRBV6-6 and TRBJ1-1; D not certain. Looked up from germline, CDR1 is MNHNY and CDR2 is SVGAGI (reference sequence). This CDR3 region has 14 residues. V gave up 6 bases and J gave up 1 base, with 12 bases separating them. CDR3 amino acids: CASSSSRGNTEAFF. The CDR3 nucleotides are TGTGCCAGCAGCTCGTCCCGGGGGAACACTGAAGCTTTCTTT.